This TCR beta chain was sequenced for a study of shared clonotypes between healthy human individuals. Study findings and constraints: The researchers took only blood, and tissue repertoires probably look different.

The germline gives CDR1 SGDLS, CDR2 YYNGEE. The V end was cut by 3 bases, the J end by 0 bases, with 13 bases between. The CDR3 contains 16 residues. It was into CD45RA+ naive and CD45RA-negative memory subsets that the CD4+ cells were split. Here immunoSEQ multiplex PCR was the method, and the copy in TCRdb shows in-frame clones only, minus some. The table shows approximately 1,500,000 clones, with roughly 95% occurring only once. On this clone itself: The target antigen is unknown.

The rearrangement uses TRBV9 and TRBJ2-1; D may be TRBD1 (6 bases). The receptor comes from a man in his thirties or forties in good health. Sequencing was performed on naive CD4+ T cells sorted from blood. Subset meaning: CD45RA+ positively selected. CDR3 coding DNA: TGTGCCAGCAGCGCCCTGACAGGAGACTCCTACAATGAGCAGTTCTTC. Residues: CASSALTGDSYNEQFF.